A single sample gave rise to the 19 T cell receptor beta chains below, sequenced in a study of blood T cells in healthy people across ages. PCR was performed a second time for about 7 to 12 cycles using a sample-barcoded 5' primer and a J-beta primer mix. TCRdb itself ran the 5' RACE reads through MiXCR, one entry per CDR3 protein. The data show hundreds of thousands of distinct CDR3 sequences, with around 43% seen just once and about 21% held by the top ten. The sample was blood. The receptors originated from a man aged 55 to 70 in good health.

For this clonotype: This may arise from a read error, as a much more abundant clone is one base away. V gene TRBV7-2 combines with J gene TRBJ2-1; TRBD1 might be the D (6 bases). The J call may be faulty, since TRBJ2-7 better matches the DNA end. The CDR3 contains 15 residues. Germline CDR1 and CDR2: SGHTA and FQGNSA. This chain's CDR3 is CASSLQGTGYNEQYF. The CDR3 nucleotides are TGTGCCAGCAGCTTGCAGGGGACGGGGTACAATGAGCAGTACTTC.

This clonotype was counted a few times. The chain carries TRBV12-3 or TRBV12-4 and TRBJ1-1, with D possibly TRBD1 on 6 matching bases. Between the trimmed V and J ends, which lost 5 bases and 6 bases, there was a span of 16 bases. The CDR3 runs 14 residues. CDR3 nucleotides: TGTGCCAGCAGTCCCGGACAGTCTCACGCTGAAGCTTTCTTT. Translated: CASSPGQSHAEAFF.

The chain joins TRBV28 to TRBJ2-4; TRBD1 aligns across 8 bases. The J call may be wrong; the DNA end is better matched by TRBJ2-7. Germline CDR1 is MDHEN and CDR2 is SYDVKM. The CDR3 has 19 residues. The CDR3 protein is CASSHSTGTGMWATDEQYF. The DNA of the CDR3 is TGTGCCAGCAGTCACTCGACCGGGACAGGAATGTGGGCAACCGACGAGCAGTACTTC.

The chain joins TRBV5-1 to TRBJ1-2; TRBD1 aligns across 7 bases. Germline loops: CDR1 SGHRS, CDR2 YFSETQ. V trimming: 4 bases; J trimming: 8 bases; junction bases outside the gene matches: 5. CDR3 length: 12 residues. In DNA, the CDR3 is TGCGCCAGCAGCGAACCAGGGGGAGGCTACACCTTC. The encoded protein is CASSEPGGGYTF.

CDR3 coding DNA: TGTGCCAGCAGCGCCCACAGTGTTGAGAATGAAAAACTGTTTTTT. It is translated as CASSAHSVENEKLFF. The J gene is TRBJ1-4, the V gene TRBV5-5; D unresolved. V lost 4 bases, J lost 5 bases, and 15 bases lay in between. The CDR3 is 15 amino acids. CDR1 is SGHKS and CDR2 is YYEKEE in the germline V gene (reference sequence).

The V and J genes are TRBV4-3 and TRBJ2-3, with unresolved D. The CDR3 is made up of 14 amino acids. V shed 1 base and J shed 2 bases, with 7 bases lying between them. Germline V CDR1 and CDR2: LGHNA, YSLEER. CDR3 nucleotide sequence: TGCGCCAGCAGCCAAGCGGTTTTCACAGATACGCAGTATTTT. Translating it yields CASSQAVFTDTQYF.

The rearrangement uses TRBV12-3 or TRBV12-4 and TRBJ2-7; perhaps TRBD1 as D (6 bases). The CDR3 contains 13 residues. V was pared by 7 bases and J by 6 bases, with 16 bases between. DNA of the CDR3: TGTGCCAGCAAGGACAGTACCCCTGGCGAGCAGTACTTC. Its translation: CASKDSTPGEQYF.

This rearrangement joins TRBV20-1 to TRBJ2-5; D perhaps matches TRBD2 (5 bases). V was shortened by 6 bases and J by 2 bases, with 19 bases between the two germline ends. This CDR3 is 15 amino acids long. Germline CDR1 DFQATT, CDR2 SNEGSKA (reference sequence). The CDR3 DNA is TGCAGTGCAAACAGAATCGGGATGGGGCAAGAGACCCAGTACTTC. The encoded protein is CSANRIGMGQETQYF.

The chain combines TRBV2 with TRBJ2-2, with 7 bases matching TRBD2. V dropped 7 bases and J dropped 1; count of bases not matched to a gene: 9. Germline CDR1 is SNHLY and CDR2 is FYNNEI. The CDR3 has 16 residues. This chain's CDR3 is CASTLTSLKNTGELFF. DNA of the CDR3: TGTGCCAGCACTTTGACTAGCTTAAAGAACACCGGGGAGCTGTTTTTT.

Many counts were recorded for this clonotype. The chain is built from TRBV10-3 and TRBJ2-5; possibly TRBD2 for D (5 bases). The CDR3 totals 14 residues. The ends were cut back, 4 bases at V and 7 bases at J, with 16 bases in the middle. Germline V lookup: CDR1 ENHRY, CDR2 SYGVKD. The CDR3 reads CAISVELNEGTQYF. CDR3 bases: TGTGCCATCAGTGTCGAGTTAAACGAGGGGACCCAGTACTTC.

The chain has TRBV20-1 and TRBJ2-7; no clear D. CDR1 and CDR2 from the germline V gene are DFQATT and SNEGSKA (reference sequence). CDR3 length equals 14 residues. V was trimmed by 3 bases and J by 0 bases, leaving 12 bases between them. In DNA form, the CDR3 reads TGCAGTGCTAGCGGCCACAACCCCTCCTACGAGCAGTACTTC. Translating it yields CSASGHNPSYEQYF.

The chain carries TRBV12-3 or TRBV12-4 and TRBJ2-5, with D possibly matching TRBD1 (5 bases). V was trimmed by 3 bases and J by 5 bases, leaving 7 bases between them. CDR3 length: 12 residues. This CDR3 reads CASSFNRETQYF. In DNA, the CDR3 is TGTGCCAGCAGTTTCAACAGGGAGACCCAGTACTTC.

The sample holds a few counts of this clonotype. The chain couples TRBV7-8 to TRBJ2-5, with D perhaps TRBD2 (6 bases). Trimming shortened V by 1 base and J by 1 base, and 7 bases separated the two germline ends. CDR3 length: 14 amino acids. From germline, CDR1 is SGHVS and CDR2 FQNEAQ. CDR3 nucleotides: TGTGCCAGCAGCTTAGGGGACTTCCAAGAGACCCAGTACTTC. This translates into CASSLGDFQETQYF.

V and J are TRBV7-9 and TRBJ2-1; maybe TRBD1 (6 bases). There are 16 residues in the CDR3. The germline gives CDR1 SEHNR, CDR2 FQNEAQ (reference sequence). Between the trimmed V and J ends, which lost 2 bases and 3 bases, there was a span of 14 bases. CDR3 amino acids: CASSLLGGHLYNEQFF. CDR3 nucleotides: TGTGCCAGCAGCTTACTTGGGGGACATCTCTACAATGAGCAGTTCTTC.

V and J are TRBV6-2 or TRBV6-3 and TRBJ2-7; TRBD2 is a possible D gene (5 bases). The CDR3 covers 17 residues. V was trimmed by 0 bases and J by 1 base, leaving 16 bases between them. Germline CDR1 MNHEY, CDR2 SVGEGT. CDR3 in amino acids: CASSYSREQFGSYEQYF. CDR3 nucleotides: TGTGCCAGCAGTTACTCGAGGGAACAGTTCGGGTCCTACGAGCAGTACTTC.

V usage is TRBV4-1 and J usage is TRBJ1-2; a possible D gene is TRBD1 (5 bases). Per germline, CDR1 MGHRA and CDR2 YSYEKL. This CDR3 spans 15 amino acids. Trimming removed 5 bases from V and 4 bases from J, with 17 bases in between. This CDR3 reads CASSGYRDRGYGYTF. The CDR3, as DNA: TGCGCCAGCAGCGGATACCGGGACCGAGGCTATGGCTACACCTTC.

This CDR3 is CASTMAAQETQYF. As DNA, the CDR3 is TGTGCCAGCACTATGGCGGCTCAAGAGACCCAGTACTTC. The chain uses TRBV6-6 and TRBJ2-5; D is unclear. The CDR3 is made up of 13 amino acids. The ends were cut back, 7 bases at V and 2 bases at J, with 11 bases in the middle. Germline assignment: CDR1 MNHNY and CDR2 SVGAGI (reference sequence).

A single count supports this clonotype. The V call is TRBV12-3 or TRBV12-4, the J call TRBJ2-2; TRBD1 is a possible D gene (6 bases). This CDR3 spans 13 amino acids. V shed 6 bases and J shed 5 bases, with 10 bases lying between them. The CDR3 DNA is TGTGCCAGCAGACAAACAGGGACCGGGGAGCTGTTTTTT. As protein: CASRQTGTGELFF.

This clonotype was seen only a few times. The J gene is TRBJ1-5, the V gene TRBV10-3, with 7 bases fitting TRBD1. V lost 5 bases and J lost 5; bases outside the gene matches: 3. Germline-derived CDR1 and CDR2 are ENHRY and SYGVKD. CDR3 length: 13 amino acids. The CDR3 nucleotides are TGTGCCATCAGTAAAGACAGGGATCAGCCCCAGCATTTT. Protein: CAISKDRDQPQHF.